A single sample gave rise to the 4 T cell receptor beta chains below, sequenced in a study of OX40 agonist ivuxolimab in advanced cancers. The assay was immunoSEQ multiplex PCR, and TCRdb's table has in-frame clones only and misses some. The sample carries approximately 68,000 clones, around nine tenths recorded once. The specimen comprised CD4+ or CD8+ T cells sorted from blood, sampled in a trial of the OX40 agonist ivuxolimab. The receptors stem from an adult with an advanced solid tumor such as melanoma, head and neck, liver or kidney cancer.

The rearrangement joins TRBV15 to TRBJ2-7; D possibly matches TRBD1 or TRBD2 (5 bases each). This CDR3 has 12 residues. The V end was cut by 1 base, the J end by 4 bases, with 5 bases between. Germline V gene sequence: CDR1 LNHNV, CDR2 YYDKDF (reference sequence). For the CDR3, the DNA is TGTGCCACCAGCAGAGGGGGGTACGAGCAGTACTTC. Residues: CATSRGGYEQYF.

The chain recombines TRBV10-3 with TRBJ1-5; D is unresolved. The CDR3 has 12 amino acids. Germline values: CDR1 ENHRY, CDR2 SYGVKD. Trimming took 6 bases from V and 3 from J, leaving 6 bases between them. CDR3: CAISDTNQPQHF. CDR3 nucleotide sequence: TGTGCCATCAGCGACACCAATCAGCCCCAGCATTTT.

This clone has a single count. V is TRBV28 and J is TRBJ2-5, with D hard to call. V was shortened by 4 bases and J by 0 bases, with 6 bases between the two germline ends. CDR3 size: 13 residues. Germline values: CDR1 MDHEN, CDR2 SYDVKM. The CDR3 DNA sequence: TGTGCCAGCAGTTCCCCAGACCAAGAGACCCAGTACTTC. It codes for CASSSPDQETQYF.

V and J are TRBV2 and TRBJ1-2, with 7 bases aligning to TRBD1. The CDR3 has 13 residues. With V trimmed by 6 bases and J by 2 bases, 3 bases remained unmatched. Germline V gene sequence: CDR1 SNHLY, CDR2 FYNNEI. The CDR3 DNA follows: TGTGCCAGCAGAGCGGACAGGAACTATGGCTACACCTTC. This translates into CASRADRNYGYTF.